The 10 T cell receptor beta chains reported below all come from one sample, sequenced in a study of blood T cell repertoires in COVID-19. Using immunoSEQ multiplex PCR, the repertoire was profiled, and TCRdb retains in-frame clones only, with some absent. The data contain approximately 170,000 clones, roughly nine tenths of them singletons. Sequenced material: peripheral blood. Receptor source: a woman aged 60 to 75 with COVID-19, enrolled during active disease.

CDR3 sequence: CASNRDRENGYTF. The CDR3 DNA reads TGTGCCAGTAACCGGGACAGGGAAAATGGCTACACCTTC. The rearrangement uses TRBV19 and TRBJ1-2; 9 bases fit TRBD1. The CDR3 contains 13 residues. In germline, CDR1 is LNHDA, CDR2 SQIVND (reference sequence). The junction had 6 bases not matched to a gene; V was cut back by 7 bases and J by 6 bases.

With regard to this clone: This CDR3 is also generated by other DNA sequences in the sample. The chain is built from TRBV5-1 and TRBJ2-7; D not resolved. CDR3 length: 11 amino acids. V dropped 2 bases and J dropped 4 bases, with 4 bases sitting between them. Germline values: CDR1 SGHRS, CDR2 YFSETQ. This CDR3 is CASSFGYEQYF. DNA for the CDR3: TGCGCCAGCAGCTTCGGTTACGAGCAGTACTTC.

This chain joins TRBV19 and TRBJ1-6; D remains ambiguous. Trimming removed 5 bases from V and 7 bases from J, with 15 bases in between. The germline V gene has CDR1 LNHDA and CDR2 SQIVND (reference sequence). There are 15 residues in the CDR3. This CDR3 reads CASSPSVTRNSPLHF. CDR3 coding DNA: TGTGCCAGTAGTCCTTCAGTGACACGAAATTCACCCCTCCACTTT.

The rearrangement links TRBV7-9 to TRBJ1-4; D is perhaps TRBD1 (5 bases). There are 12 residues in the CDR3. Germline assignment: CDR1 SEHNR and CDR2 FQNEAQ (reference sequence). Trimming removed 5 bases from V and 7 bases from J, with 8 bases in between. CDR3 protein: CASSEGVEKLFF. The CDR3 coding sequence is TGTGCCAGCAGCGAAGGGGTTGAAAAACTGTTTTTT.

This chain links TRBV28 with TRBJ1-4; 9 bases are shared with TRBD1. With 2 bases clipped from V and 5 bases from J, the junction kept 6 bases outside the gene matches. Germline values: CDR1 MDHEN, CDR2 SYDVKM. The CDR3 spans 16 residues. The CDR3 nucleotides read TGTGCCAGCAGTTTAGAACAGGGGGCGCCCAATGAAAAACTGTTTTTT. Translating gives CASSLEQGAPNEKLFF.

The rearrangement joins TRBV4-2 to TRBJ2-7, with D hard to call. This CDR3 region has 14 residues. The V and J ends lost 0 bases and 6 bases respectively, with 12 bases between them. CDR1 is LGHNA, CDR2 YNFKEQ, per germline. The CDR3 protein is CASSQDRVQVEQYF. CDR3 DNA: TGTGCCAGCAGCCAAGATCGAGTGCAGGTCGAGCAGTACTTC.

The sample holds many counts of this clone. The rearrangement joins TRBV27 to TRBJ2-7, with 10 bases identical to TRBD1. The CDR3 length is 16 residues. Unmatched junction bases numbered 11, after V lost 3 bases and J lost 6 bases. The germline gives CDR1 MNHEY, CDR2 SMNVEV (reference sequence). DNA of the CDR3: TGTGCCAGCAGTTTGCGCCTGGGACAGGGGATGAGCGAGCAGTACTTC. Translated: CASSLRLGQGMSEQYF.

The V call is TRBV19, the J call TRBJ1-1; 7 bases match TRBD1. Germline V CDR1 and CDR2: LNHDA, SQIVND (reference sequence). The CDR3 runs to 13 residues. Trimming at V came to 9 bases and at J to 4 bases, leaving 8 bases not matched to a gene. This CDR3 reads CASEDRVGTEAFF. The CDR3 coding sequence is TGTGCCAGCGAAGACAGGGTGGGCACTGAAGCTTTCTTT.

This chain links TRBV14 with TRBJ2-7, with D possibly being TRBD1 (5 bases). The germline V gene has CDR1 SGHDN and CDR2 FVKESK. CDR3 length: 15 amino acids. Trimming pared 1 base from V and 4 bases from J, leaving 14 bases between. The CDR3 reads CASSQAGRAAYEQYF. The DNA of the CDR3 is TGTGCCAGCAGCCAAGCGGGCAGGGCAGCGTACGAGCAGTACTTC.

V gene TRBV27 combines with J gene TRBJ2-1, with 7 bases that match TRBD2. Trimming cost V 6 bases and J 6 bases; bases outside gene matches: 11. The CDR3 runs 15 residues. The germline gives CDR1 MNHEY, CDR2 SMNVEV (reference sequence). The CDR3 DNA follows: TGTGCCAGCAGCCCCGGGACTATGGTCGGCAATGAGCAGTTCTTC. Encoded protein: CASSPGTMVGNEQFF.